This section outlines one TCR beta chain sequence together with its context. Its specificity is not known. Germline assignment: CDR1 SGHRS and CDR2 YFSETQ. The CDR3 extends over 16 amino acids. The data stem from a study of T cells expressing NK-cell markers. Broader study findings: A handful of donors likewise had their CD3+CD56-NKG2C+ fraction led by these clonotypes.

TCRdb re-called the 5' RACE reads and catalogs CDR3 proteins one per entry, DNA excluded. The sample has under 500,000 distinct CDR3 sequences, and its top ten clones hold 7.3%. The sample was blood T cells: a sorted CD56 or NKG2C T cell subset, CD4+ or CD8+ T cells, or bulk PBMC T cells (not recorded which). This receptor was taken from a woman aged 18 to 69 in good health. This chain links TRBV5-1 with TRBJ2-2; TCRdb lists TRBD1, though no DNA is available to test this call. Here the CDR3 reads CASSITTGQVTGELFF.